This record concerns one T cell receptor beta chain sequence. The data are from a study of blood T cell repertoires in COVID-19. Assay: immunoSEQ multiplex PCR; the TCRdb copy retains only in-frame clones and omits some. Here the sample spans roughly 62,000 clones, roughly 92% being singletons. V lost 2 bases, J lost 1 base, and 6 bases stayed unmatched. CDR3 length: 16 amino acids. Germline V gene lookup returns CDR1 MNHEY and CDR2 SVGEGT. Material for sequencing was peripheral blood. The sequence derives from a human donor in a cohort sampled during active COVID-19. The chain employs TRBV6-2 or TRBV6-3 and TRBJ1-1; 8 bases line up with TRBD1. CDR3 nucleotides: TGTGCCAGCAGTTACCCGACAGGGGCACCGAACACTGAAGCTTTCTTT. Its translation: CASSYPTGAPNTEAFF.